The 16 T cell receptor beta chains below all came from one sample that was sequenced in a study of blood T cell repertoires in COVID-19. TCRdb keeps only in-frame clones here, not all; method: immunoSEQ multiplex PCR. Found here are 150,000 or so clones, 85% to 90% of them singletons; the top ten hold roughly an eighth. Sequencing used peripheral blood. The source is a young man with COVID-19, enrolled during active disease.

This chain joins TRBV30 and TRBJ2-5; 7 bases are a match to TRBD2. Germline CDR1 GTSNPN, CDR2 SVGIG (reference sequence). Unmatched junction bases numbered 6, after V lost 4 bases and J lost 4 bases. The CDR3 totals 13 residues. CDR3 DNA: TGTGCCTGGACGGTCGGCGGGGGAGAGACCCAGTACTTC. Residues: CAWTVGGGETQYF.

This clone was detected once. The V and J genes are TRBV5-1 and TRBJ2-3, with a possible D match to TRBD2 (5 bases). The CDR3 is 14 amino acids. V was trimmed by 0 bases and J by 6 bases, leaving 11 bases between them. Looked up from germline, CDR1 is SGHRS and CDR2 is YFSETQ. The CDR3 sequence is CASSLDGGGDTQYF. The CDR3 region has the DNA TGCGCCAGCAGCTTGGACGGTGGCGGGGATACGCAGTATTTT.

About this clone: Other DNA sequences in this sample translate to the same CDR3. The rearrangement links TRBV5-1 to TRBJ1-2; D gene unclear. Looked up from germline, CDR1 is SGHRS and CDR2 is YFSETQ. This CDR3 is built from 13 residues. V was clipped by 0 bases and J by 2 bases, with 5 bases between them. The CDR3 reads CASSLAGNYGYTF. CDR3 coding DNA: TGCGCCAGCAGCTTGGCAGGAAACTATGGCTACACCTTC.

V is TRBV19 and J is TRBJ1-2; D ambiguous. The V end lost 3 bases, the J end lost 4 bases, and 6 bases lay between the germline ends. Germline V gene data show CDR1 as LNHDA and CDR2 as SQIVND (reference sequence). The CDR3 covers 12 residues. CDR3 DNA: TGTGCCAGTAGTATTGACATCTATGGCTACACCTTC. Residues: CASSIDIYGYTF.

The rearrangement joins TRBV24-1 to TRBJ2-5; weak D call: TRBD1 (6 bases). V lost 4 bases and J 4 bases, leaving 15 bases between the germline ends. The CDR3 runs 15 residues. Germline values: CDR1 KGHDR, CDR2 SFDVKD. This chain's CDR3 is CATSEPGQFPETQYF. In DNA form, the CDR3 reads TGTGCCACCAGTGAACCGGGACAATTCCCAGAGACCCAGTACTTC.

V is TRBV7-3 and J is TRBJ2-3, with a possible D match to TRBD1 (6 bases). The V gene's germline CDR1 is SGHTA and CDR2 FQGTGA. The CDR3 totals 17 residues. Between the trimmed V and J ends, which lost 1 base and 3 bases, there was a span of 17 bases. For the CDR3, the DNA is TGTGCCAGCAGCTTAAGGGCCCAGGGGAGTCCGACAGATACGCAGTATTTT. Protein: CASSLRAQGSPTDTQYF.

In DNA, the CDR3 is TGTGCCAGCAGCCCCCGGACAGGAATGCATGGCTACACCTTC. Its protein is CASSPRTGMHGYTF. The chain links TRBV9 to TRBJ1-2; 7 bases fit TRBD1. Per germline, CDR1 SGDLS and CDR2 YYNGEE. V was pared by 4 bases and J by 6 bases, with 9 bases of the junction left unmatched. This CDR3 spans 14 amino acids.

This clone was seen more than once but under ten times. The chain has TRBV12-3 or TRBV12-4 and TRBJ2-5, with unresolved D. The V and J ends lost 3 bases and 3 bases respectively, with 5 bases between them. The CDR3 covers 12 residues. The CDR3 DNA sequence: TGTGCCAGCAGTTTTACAAAAGAGACCCAGTACTTC. Residues: CASSFTKETQYF.

This rearrangement joins TRBV11-2 to TRBJ2-7; possibly TRBD2 for D (6 bases). The CDR3 runs 13 residues. Trimming removed 5 bases at V and 5 bases at J, with 13 bases between. CDR1 is SGHAT, CDR2 FQNNGV, per germline. The CDR3 spells CASSAGREDEQYF. As DNA, the CDR3 is TGTGCCAGCAGCGCCGGGAGAGAAGACGAGCAGTACTTC.

The chain couples TRBV11-3 to TRBJ1-1, with D possibly being TRBD1 (6 bases). The CDR3 spans 16 residues. With 5 bases removed from V and 3 bases from J, the gap between germline ends came to 19 bases. Per the germline V gene, CDR1 is SGHNT and CDR2 is YENEEA. CDR3 region: CASSRTHLQGDTEAFF. The CDR3 DNA is TGTGCCAGCAGCAGAACCCACCTACAGGGAGACACTGAAGCTTTCTTT.

CDR3 bases: TGTGCCAGCAGCTTAACCCAGGGGGATAAAGAGACCCAGTACTTC. It codes for CASSLTQGDKETQYF. V and J are TRBV7-3 and TRBJ2-5; TRBD1 aligns across 7 bases. Germline V gene lookup returns CDR1 SGHTA and CDR2 FQGTGA. V lost 0 bases and J lost 3; bases outside the gene matches: 4. This CDR3 is 15 amino acids long.

The rearrangement joins TRBV9 to TRBJ2-5; a weak D match, TRBD2 (7 bases). This CDR3 has 14 residues. V was trimmed by 5 bases and J by 5 bases, leaving 16 bases between them. Germline V lookup: CDR1 SGDLS, CDR2 YYNGEE. The CDR3 nucleotides read TGTGCCAGCAGTTTAGGCGGGGGCCGGGAGACCCAGTACTTC. Translated, it gives CASSLGGGRETQYF.

This sequence joins TRBV6-2 or TRBV6-3 and TRBJ2-5; D not resolved. CDR1 and CDR2 (germline): MNHEY, SVGEGT. V shed 0 bases and J shed 2 bases, with 10 bases lying between them. This CDR3 region has 15 residues. In DNA, the CDR3 is TGTGCCAGCAGTTACTCGTATGGGCCTCAAGAGACCCAGTACTTC. As protein: CASSYSYGPQETQYF.

The rearrangement joins TRBV10-3 to TRBJ2-7, with D perhaps TRBD2 (6 bases). This CDR3 spans 13 amino acids. CDR1 and CDR2 from the germline V gene are ENHRY and SYGVKD. The germline V and J ends were trimmed by 2 bases and 3 bases, with 8 bases remaining between them. This CDR3 is CAISETRDYEQYF. The DNA of the CDR3 is TGTGCCATCAGTGAGACGCGGGACTACGAGCAGTACTTC.

The rearrangement joins TRBV7-3 to TRBJ2-3, with a weak D call TRBD2 (6 bases). Trimming took off 0 bases at V and 6 bases at J, with 10 bases between the two ends. Germline loops: CDR1 SGHTA, CDR2 FQGTGA. The CDR3 contains 14 residues. CDR3 bases: TGTGCCAGCAGCTTAACTGGGGGGAGTGATACGCAGTATTTT. This encodes CASSLTGGSDTQYF.

V and J are TRBV3-1 (or the pseudogene TRBV3-2) and TRBJ2-7; TRBD1 agrees at 7 bases. From germline, CDR1 is LGHDT and CDR2 YNNKEL (reference sequence). The CDR3 has 15 amino acids. J gave up 2 bases and V 4 bases, and 8 bases lay outside the gene matches. CDR3 in DNA: TGTGCCAGCAGCCCCCGGACAGGCCGCACCTACGAGCAGTACTTC. It yields the protein CASSPRTGRTYEQYF.